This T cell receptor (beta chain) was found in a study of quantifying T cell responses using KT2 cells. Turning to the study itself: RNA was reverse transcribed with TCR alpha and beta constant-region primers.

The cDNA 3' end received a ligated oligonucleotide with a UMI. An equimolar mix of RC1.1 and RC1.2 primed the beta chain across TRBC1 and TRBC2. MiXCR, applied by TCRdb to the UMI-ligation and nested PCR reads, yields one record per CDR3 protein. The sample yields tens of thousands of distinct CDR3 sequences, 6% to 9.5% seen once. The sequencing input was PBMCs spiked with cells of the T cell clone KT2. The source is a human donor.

CDR3 coding DNA: TGTGCCAGCAGCCTCAACAGGGTTAACTATGGCTACACCTTC. Protein: CASSLNRVNYGYTF. The chain joins TRBV7-9 to TRBJ1-2; the D gene is possibly TRBD1 (6 bases). The V gene's germline CDR1 is SEHNR and CDR2 FQNEAQ (reference sequence). This CDR3 comprises 14 residues. Trimming shortened V by 5 bases and J by 1 base, and 11 bases separated the two germline ends.